The 26 T cell receptor beta chains in this list originate from one sample, sequenced in a study of blood T cell repertoires in COVID-19. Measured with immunoSEQ multiplex PCR; TCRdb has only the in-frame clones, and not every one. The sample holds around 130,000 clones; 75% to 90% are singletons and the top ten take more than 3.5%. Sequencing used peripheral blood. The source is a human donor in a cohort sampled during active COVID-19.

This rearrangement joins TRBV29-1 to TRBJ2-3; D may be TRBD1 (5 bases). Trimming took off 4 bases at V and 4 bases at J, with 15 bases between the two ends. Germline CDR1 reads SQVTM; CDR2 reads ANQGSEA. The CDR3 runs to 14 residues. The CDR3 coding sequence is TGCAGCGTTGTTAAGGGGTTACATTCAGATACGCAGTATTTT. Translation gives CSVVKGLHSDTQYF.

The sample holds one count of this clone. This rearrangement joins TRBV2 to TRBJ2-2; TRBD2 agrees at 10 bases. The CDR3 consists of 15 residues. Trimming took 5 bases from V and 5 from J; bases not matched to a gene: 5. Germline CDR1 and CDR2: SNHLY and FYNNEI. The CDR3 sequence is CASSFKTSGTGELFF. CDR3 nucleotides: TGTGCCAGCAGTTTCAAGACTAGCGGGACCGGGGAGCTGTTTTTT.

The chain recombines TRBV9 with TRBJ2-7; tentative D call: TRBD2 (5 bases). Between the trimmed V and J ends, which lost 0 bases and 2 bases, there was a span of 12 bases. CDR1 SGDLS and CDR2 YYNGEE come from the germline V gene. The CDR3 covers 15 residues. Here the CDR3 reads CASSVESGSTYEQYF. The CDR3 DNA follows: TGTGCCAGCAGCGTAGAGTCGGGAAGCACCTACGAGCAGTACTTC.

CDR3 protein: CASSEAPQGYTEAFF. The CDR3 bases are TGTGCCAGCAGTGAAGCCCCTCAGGGGTACACTGAAGCTTTCTTT. The rearrangement uses TRBV2 and TRBJ1-1; D might be TRBD1 (6 bases). Germline values: CDR1 SNHLY, CDR2 FYNNEI. The CDR3 has 15 residues. V was shortened by 0 bases and J by 3 bases, with 11 bases between the two germline ends.

This CDR3 reads CASSPAQGRSDTQYF. The CDR3 DNA is TGTGCCAGCAGCCCCGCCCAGGGTAGGTCAGATACGCAGTATTTT. The V call is TRBV7-6, the J call TRBJ2-3; weak D call: TRBD1 (5 bases). Germline CDR1 reads SGHVS; CDR2 reads FNYEAQ. The CDR3 length is 15 residues. V lost 5 bases and J 4 bases, leaving 16 bases between the germline ends. The full variable domain, completed using reference TRBV7-6 and TRBJ2-3, is GAGVSQSPRYKVTKRGQDVALRCDPISGHVSLYWYRQALGQGPEFLTYFNYEAQQDKSGLPNDRFSAERPEGSISTLTIQRTEQRDSAMYRCASSPAQGRSDTQYFGPGTRLTVL.

The gene calls are TRBV7-6 and TRBJ1-1; D gene unclear. The CDR3 covers 13 residues. The V gene's germline CDR1 is SGHVS and CDR2 FNYEAQ. V was cut by 1 base and J by 4 bases, with 7 bases left in between. CDR3 amino acids: CASSLGEATEAFF. CDR3 in DNA: TGTGCCAGCAGCTTAGGGGAGGCCACTGAAGCTTTCTTT.

The chain uses TRBV15 and TRBJ2-1, with 8 positions matching TRBD1. This CDR3 has 16 residues. Unmatched junction bases numbered 8, after V lost 5 bases and J lost 2 bases. The germline gives CDR1 LNHNV, CDR2 YYDKDF (reference sequence). The CDR3 DNA is TGTGCCACCAGCTATGAGGGACAGGAGACCTACAATGAGCAGTTCTTC. Protein product: CATSYEGQETYNEQFF. Complete variable domain (other parts from reference TRBV15 and TRBJ2-1): DAMVIQNPRYQVTQFGKPVTLSCSQTLNHNVMYWYQQKSSQAPKLLFHYYDKDFNNEADTPDNFQSRRPNTSFCFLDIRSPGLGDTAMYLCATSYEGQETYNEQFFGPGTRLTVL.

The chain is built from TRBV4-3 and TRBJ2-7, with D perhaps TRBD2 (6 bases). This CDR3 is 14 amino acids long. Trimming took 1 base from V and 1 from J, leaving 8 bases between them. Germline-derived CDR1 and CDR2 are LGHNA and YSLEER. The CDR3, as DNA: TGCGCCAGCAGCCAAGTCGGAGGGTCCTACGAGCAGTACTTC. Translating it yields CASSQVGGSYEQYF.

J is TRBJ2-2 and V is TRBV10-3; tentatively, D is TRBD2 (5 bases). Germline V gene data show CDR1 as ENHRY and CDR2 as SYGVKD. The CDR3 is 15 amino acids. Trimming shortened V by 3 bases and J by 5 bases, and 13 bases separated the two germline ends. Here the CDR3 DNA reads TGTGCCATCAGTGATTGGGTGAGGAGGACCGGGGAGCTGTTTTTT. Translation: CAISDWVRRTGELFF.

The CDR3 coding sequence is TGTGCCAGCAGCCAAGAATTTAATAGGTCGGGGAGGTACGAGCAGTACGTC. This sequence encodes CASSQEFNRSGRYEQYV. This sequence joins TRBV3-1 (or the pseudogene TRBV3-2) and TRBJ2-7, with D perhaps matching TRBD2 (6 bases). Germline-derived CDR1 and CDR2 are LGHDT and YNNKEL (reference sequence). The CDR3 runs to 17 residues. Trimming left V 0 bases short and J 4 bases short, with 19 bases between.

V usage is TRBV12-5 and J usage is TRBJ1-6; tentatively, D is TRBD1 (5 bases). The CDR3 sequence is 16 residues long. With 6 bases removed from V and 3 bases from J, the gap between germline ends came to 15 bases. Germline loops: CDR1 LGHNT, CDR2 FRNRAP. CDR3 in amino acids: CASGDTDSSYNSPLHF. CDR3 bases: TGTGCTAGTGGCGACACAGACAGCAGCTATAATTCACCCCTCCACTTT.

This chain uses TRBV9 with TRBJ2-1, with a tentative D call TRBD2 (6 bases). CDR1 is SGDLS, CDR2 YYNGEE, per germline. The CDR3 has 15 residues. V was shortened by 0 bases and J by 9 bases, with 16 bases between the two germline ends. CDR3 protein: CASSVGVGEEGEQFF. Here the CDR3 DNA reads TGTGCCAGCAGCGTAGGGGTAGGGGAGGAAGGTGAGCAGTTCTTC. The complete variable domain, with remaining parts taken from reference TRBV9 and TRBJ2-1, reads DSGVTQTPKHLITATGQRVTLRCSPRSGDLSVYWYQQSLDQGLQFLIQYYNGEERAKGNILERFSAQQFPDLHSELNLSSLELGDSALYFCASSVGVGEEGEQFFGPGTRLTVL.

The CDR3 DNA follows: TGTGCCAGCTCACCGCTCGGACAACCCCTGGCCACTGAAGCTTTCTTT. It is translated as CASSPLGQPLATEAFF. The chain combines TRBV18 with TRBJ1-1; D might be TRBD1 (5 bases). The CDR3 contains 16 residues. The V and J ends lost 3 bases and 4 bases respectively, with 18 bases between them. Per germline, CDR1 KGHSH and CDR2 LQKENI.

This clone was recorded at least ten times. The rearrangement joins TRBV6-5 to TRBJ1-6, with 7 positions matching TRBD1. Losses at the gene ends were 10 bases for V and 10 bases for J; bases not matched to a gene: 7. Germline CDR1 is MNHEY and CDR2 is SVGAGI. The CDR3 totals 12 residues. Here the CDR3 reads CANRQGSSPLHF. As DNA, the CDR3 is TGTGCCAATCGACAGGGATCCTCACCCCTCCACTTT.

This clone was seen only once. The chain employs TRBV6-2 or TRBV6-3 and TRBJ2-1; 9 bases fit TRBD2. CDR1 is MNHEY, CDR2 SVGEGT, per germline. V was pared by 2 bases and J by 2 bases, with 7 bases of the junction left unmatched. The CDR3 loop spans 17 amino acids. The CDR3 region has the DNA TGTGCCAGCAGTTACGGTAGCGGGAGTTCCACCTACAATGAGCAGTTCTTC. It is translated as CASSYGSGSSTYNEQFF.

The chain recombines TRBV7-2 with TRBJ2-2; D perhaps matches TRBD1 (6 bases). The CDR3 runs to 15 residues. Per germline, CDR1 SGHTA and CDR2 FQGNSA. Trimming took 1 base from V and 4 from J, leaving 10 bases between them. The CDR3 spells CASSLDTGFTGELFF. DNA for the CDR3: TGTGCCAGCAGCTTAGATACAGGGTTCACCGGGGAGCTGTTTTTT.

The chain is built from TRBV24-1 and TRBJ2-3, with 7 bases lining up with TRBD1. This CDR3 spans 16 amino acids. Germline V gives CDR1 KGHDR, CDR2 SFDVKD. The ends lost 4 bases at V and 5 bases at J; junction bases unmatched: 11. The chain's CDR3 is CATSDPAGQVGDTQYF. CDR3 bases: TGTGCCACCAGTGACCCTGCTGGACAGGTGGGAGATACGCAGTATTTT.

The chain uses TRBV5-6 and TRBJ2-3, with D tentatively TRBD1 (5 bases). Trimming took off 3 bases at V and 0 bases at J, with 20 bases between the two ends. Germline loops: CDR1 SGHDT, CDR2 YYEEEE. This CDR3 region has 18 residues. The CDR3 region is CASSSEILGQTSTDTQYF. DNA for the CDR3: TGTGCCAGCAGCTCAGAAATACTGGGGCAGACTAGCACAGATACGCAGTATTTT.

The chain has TRBV6-4 and TRBJ2-5, with 8 nucleotides matching TRBD1. V lost 7 bases, J lost 5 bases, and 6 bases stayed unmatched. Germline assignment: CDR1 MRHNA and CDR2 SNTAGT. CDR3 length equals 13 residues. In DNA, the CDR3 is TGTGCCAGCATCACAGGGGGTGAGGAGACCCAGTACTTC. Translation gives CASITGGEETQYF.

The chain links TRBV7-2 to TRBJ1-1; 8 positions agree with TRBD1. The germline V gene encodes CDR1 SGHTA and CDR2 FQGNSA. The CDR3 length is 13 residues. V was clipped by 1 base and J by 11 bases; unmatched bases: 6. CDR3 DNA sequence: TGTGCCAGCAGCTTAGGGCAGGGGGCATCGGCTTTCTTT. Residues: CASSLGQGASAFF.

The chain links TRBV7-9 to TRBJ2-5; D might be TRBD2 (6 bases). The CDR3 covers 14 residues. Looked up from germline, CDR1 is SEHNR and CDR2 is FQNEAQ (reference sequence). The V gene lost 3 bases and the J gene lost 2 bases, with 10 bases spanning the gap. The CDR3 sequence is CASSFRERQETQYF. DNA for the CDR3: TGTGCCAGCAGCTTCCGGGAGCGACAAGAGACCCAGTACTTC.

The CDR3 DNA sequence: TGTGCCAGCATCCGTACAGGGAGGAACACTGAAGCTTTCTTT. Translating gives CASIRTGRNTEAFF. The J gene is TRBJ1-1, the V gene TRBV6-5; tentatively, D is TRBD1 (6 bases). The germline V and J ends were trimmed by 7 bases and 1 base, with 13 bases remaining between them. The CDR3 extends over 14 amino acids. Germline V gene sequence: CDR1 MNHEY, CDR2 SVGAGI.

In its sample, this clone was seen once. This rearrangement joins TRBV4-1 to TRBJ2-2; D is unresolved. The CDR3 has 14 residues. Trimming took 6 bases from V and 2 from J, leaving 10 bases between them. Germline CDR1 MGHRA, CDR2 YSYEKL. The CDR3 here is CASSLTLNTGELFF. As DNA, the CDR3 is TGCGCCAGCAGTTTGACTCTTAACACCGGGGAGCTGTTTTTT.

The rearrangement joins TRBV5-6 to TRBJ2-5; the match to TRBD1 covers 8 bases. The germline V gene encodes CDR1 SGHDT and CDR2 YYEEEE. V dropped 2 bases and J dropped 4; count of bases not matched to a gene: 1. The length of the CDR3 is 13 residues. In nucleotides, the CDR3 is TGTGCCAGCAGCTTAGACAGGGGAGAGACCCAGTACTTC. Its protein product is CASSLDRGETQYF.

J is TRBJ2-7 and V is TRBV5-1; D may be TRBD1 (6 bases). The V gene lost 4 bases and the J gene lost 5 bases, with 13 bases spanning the gap. The CDR3 consists of 13 residues. In germline, CDR1 is SGHRS, CDR2 YFSETQ. The CDR3 protein is CASSVHRDHEQYF. In DNA, the CDR3 is TGCGCCAGCAGCGTCCACAGGGATCACGAGCAGTACTTC.

The chain employs TRBV11-3 and TRBJ2-3, with 8 bases fitting TRBD2. Looked up from germline, CDR1 is SGHNT and CDR2 is YENEEA. With V trimmed by 4 bases and J by 4 bases, 7 bases remained unmatched. The CDR3 is 15 amino acids. DNA of the CDR3: TGTGCCAGCAGCTCGGGACTAGGGGTGGCAGATACGCAGTATTTT. Translation: CASSSGLGVADTQYF.